Listed below are T cell receptor beta chains from one sample, sequenced in a study of Ad26.COV2.S vaccination and SARS-CoV-2 variants. The table came from immunoSEQ multiplex PCR; TCRdb's copy has only in-frame clones and leaves some out. The sample shows hundreds of thousands of clones, approximately 86% of them seen only once. The material was peripheral blood, obtained in a trial of Ad26.COV2.S vaccine versus placebo. These receptors were taken from a person aged 18-65 years who received the Ad26.COV2.S COVID-19 vaccine or a placebo. Each CDR3 is given with its conserved first and last residue. The D gene is left open where the match is weak. Clone size appears in some rows only: once, few, many, or a class for an expanded clone.

cdr3_aa cdr3_length d_call j_call clone_size v_call
CASRFLGGTYEQYF 14 . TRBJ2-7 . TRBV27
CASSIDRAMGQPQHF 15 TRBD1 TRBJ1-5 . TRBV7-2
CAWSVGFTEAFF 12 . TRBJ1-1 . TRBV30
CASSLGADNSPLHF 14 . TRBJ1-6 . TRBV11-2
CASSLQTSGTLFF 13 TRBD2 TRBJ2-1 once TRBV11-2
CASSQDLVNTEAFF 14 . TRBJ1-1 . TRBV4-3
CASSFLKPGLGYSDTQYF 18 TRBD2 TRBJ2-3 . TRBV11-2
CASSTPSGAKYEQYF 15 . TRBJ2-7 . TRBV6-5
CASSSFIPGRANYGYTF 17 . TRBJ1-2 . TRBV19
CASSQVWTGSNQPQHF 16 TRBD1 TRBJ1-5 . TRBV4-2
CASSELGTSGRVHNEQFF 18 TRBD2 TRBJ2-1 . TRBV6-1
CASSYRGTDTQYF 13 . TRBJ2-3 . TRBV6-2/TRBV6-3
CASSVSTGLGGAEAFF 16 TRBD1 TRBJ1-1 . TRBV2
CASSVAGGGNTDTQYF 16 TRBD2 TRBJ2-3 . TRBV9
CASSWEGRVDGYTF 14 . TRBJ1-2 . TRBV28
CASSQDSGNEQFF 13 . TRBJ2-1 . TRBV4-3
CASSFTSGSGETQYF 15 TRBD2 TRBJ2-5 . TRBV7-2
CAWTTGASYNSPLHF 15 TRBD1 TRBJ1-6 . TRBV30
CATRGGRGELFF 12 TRBD2 TRBJ2-2 . TRBV10-3
CASKIGPGELFF 12 . TRBJ2-2 . TRBV27
CATSDSGGFAQHF 13 . TRBJ1-5 few TRBV24-1
CASSLGTGQNTIYF 14 TRBD1 TRBJ1-3 . TRBV11-2
CASSEQGSDQPQHF 14 . TRBJ1-5 . TRBV2
CASSLSRGREQYF 13 . TRBJ2-7 . TRBV7-3
CASSFGRGGETQYF 14 . TRBJ2-5 once TRBV28
CASSSLGGSAGELFF 15 TRBD2 TRBJ2-2 . TRBV7-9
CASSEWGNSYNSPLHF 16 . TRBJ1-6 . TRBV2
CASSQGIGDYGYTF 14 . TRBJ1-2 . TRBV4-3
CASRGTSEPYEQYF 14 TRBD2 TRBJ2-7 . TRBV27
CASSLEGGSSGANVLTF 17 TRBD2 TRBJ2-6 . TRBV7-6
CASSYGNTYEQYF 13 . TRBJ2-7 . TRBV6-2/TRBV6-3
CASSYGAGTGNEQFF 15 TRBD2 TRBJ2-1 . TRBV6-5
CASSLRGEYNEQFF 14 . TRBJ2-1 . TRBV11-2